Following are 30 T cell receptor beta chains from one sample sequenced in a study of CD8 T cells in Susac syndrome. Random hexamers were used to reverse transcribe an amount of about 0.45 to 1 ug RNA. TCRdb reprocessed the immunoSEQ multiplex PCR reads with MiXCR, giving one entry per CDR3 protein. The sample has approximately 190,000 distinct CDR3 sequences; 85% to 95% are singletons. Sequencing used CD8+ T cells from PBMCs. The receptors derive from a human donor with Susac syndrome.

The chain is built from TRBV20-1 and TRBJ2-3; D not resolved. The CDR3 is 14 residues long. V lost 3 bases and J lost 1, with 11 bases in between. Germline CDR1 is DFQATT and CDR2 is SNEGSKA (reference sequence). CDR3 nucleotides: TGCAGTGCTAGTAGGCCTTTGGGCACAGATACGCAGTATTTT. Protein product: CSASRPLGTDTQYF.

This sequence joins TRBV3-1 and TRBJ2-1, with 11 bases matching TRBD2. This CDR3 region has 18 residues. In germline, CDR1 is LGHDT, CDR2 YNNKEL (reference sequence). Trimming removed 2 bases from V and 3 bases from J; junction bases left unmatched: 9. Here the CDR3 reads CASSQQSGTSGLYNEQFF. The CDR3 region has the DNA TGTGCCAGCAGCCAACAAAGCGGGACTAGCGGTCTCTACAATGAGCAGTTCTTC.

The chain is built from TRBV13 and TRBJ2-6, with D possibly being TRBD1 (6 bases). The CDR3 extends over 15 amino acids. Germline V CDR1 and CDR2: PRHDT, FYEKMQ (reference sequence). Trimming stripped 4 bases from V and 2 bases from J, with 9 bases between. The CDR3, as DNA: TGTGCCAGCAGCTCCCGGACAGCTGGGGCCAACGTCCTGACTTTC. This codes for CASSSRTAGANVLTF. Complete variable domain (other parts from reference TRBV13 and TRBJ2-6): AAGVIQSPRHLIKEKRETATLKCYPIPRHDTVYWYQQGPGQDPQFLISFYEKMQSDKGSIPDRFSAQQFSDYHSELNMSSLELGDSALYFCASSSRTAGANVLTFGAGSRLTVL.

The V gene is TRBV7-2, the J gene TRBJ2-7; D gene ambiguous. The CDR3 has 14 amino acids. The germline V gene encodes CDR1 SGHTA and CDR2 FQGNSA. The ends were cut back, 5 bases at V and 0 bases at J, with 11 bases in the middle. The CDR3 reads CASSILYSSYEQYF. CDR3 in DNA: TGTGCCAGCAGCATACTGTACAGCTCCTACGAGCAGTACTTC.

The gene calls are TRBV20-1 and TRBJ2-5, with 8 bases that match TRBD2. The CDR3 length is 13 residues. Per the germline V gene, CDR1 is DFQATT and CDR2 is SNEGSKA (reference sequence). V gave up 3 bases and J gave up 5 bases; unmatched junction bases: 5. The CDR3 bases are TGCAGTGCTAGCGGGGGGGCCCGGGAGACCCAGTACTTC. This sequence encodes CSASGGARETQYF.

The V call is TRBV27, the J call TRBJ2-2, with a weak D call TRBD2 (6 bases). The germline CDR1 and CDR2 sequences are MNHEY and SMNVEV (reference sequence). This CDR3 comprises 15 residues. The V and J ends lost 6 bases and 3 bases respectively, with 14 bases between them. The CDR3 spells CASSLAPGDTGELFF. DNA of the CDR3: TGTGCCAGCAGCCTGGCCCCGGGAGACACCGGGGAGCTGTTTTTT.

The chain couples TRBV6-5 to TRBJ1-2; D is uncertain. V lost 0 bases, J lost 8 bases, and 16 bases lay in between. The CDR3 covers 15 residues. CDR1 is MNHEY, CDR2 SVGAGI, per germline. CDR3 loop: CASSYSIANLGGYTF. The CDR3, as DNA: TGTGCCAGCAGTTACTCGATTGCTAACTTGGGAGGCTACACCTTC.

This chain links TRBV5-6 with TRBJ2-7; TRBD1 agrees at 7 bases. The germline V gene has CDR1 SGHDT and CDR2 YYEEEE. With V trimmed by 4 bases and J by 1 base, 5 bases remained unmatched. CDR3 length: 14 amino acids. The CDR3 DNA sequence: TGTGCCAGCAGCGACGGGACAGTTTCCTACGAGCAGTACTTC. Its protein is CASSDGTVSYEQYF.

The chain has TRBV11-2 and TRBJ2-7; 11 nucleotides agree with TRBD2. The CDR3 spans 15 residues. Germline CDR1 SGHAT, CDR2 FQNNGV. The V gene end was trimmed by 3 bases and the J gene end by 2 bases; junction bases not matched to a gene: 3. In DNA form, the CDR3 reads TGTGCCAGCAGCTTTGTTAGCGGGGGGGCCTACGAGCAGTACTTC. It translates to CASSFVSGGAYEQYF.

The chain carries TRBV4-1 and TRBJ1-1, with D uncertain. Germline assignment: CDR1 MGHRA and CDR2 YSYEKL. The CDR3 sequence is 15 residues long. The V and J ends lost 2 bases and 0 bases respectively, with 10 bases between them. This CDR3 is CASSQRETLNTEAFF. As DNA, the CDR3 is TGCGCCAGCAGCCAACGGGAGACGCTGAACACTGAAGCTTTCTTT.

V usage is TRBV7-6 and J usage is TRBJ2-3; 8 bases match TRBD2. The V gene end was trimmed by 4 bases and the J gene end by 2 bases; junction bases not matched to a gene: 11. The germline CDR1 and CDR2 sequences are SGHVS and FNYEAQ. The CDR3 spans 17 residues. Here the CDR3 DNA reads TGTGCCAGCAGCTCGGGAGTCAGCGGGGGAGTCACAGATACGCAGTATTTT. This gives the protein CASSSGVSGGVTDTQYF. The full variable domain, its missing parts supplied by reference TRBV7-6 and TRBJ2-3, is GAGVSQSPRYKVTKRGQDVALRCDPISGHVSLYWYRQALGQGPEFLTYFNYEAQQDKSGLPNDRFSAERPEGSISTLTIQRTEQRDSAMYRCASSSGVSGGVTDTQYFGPGTRLTVL.

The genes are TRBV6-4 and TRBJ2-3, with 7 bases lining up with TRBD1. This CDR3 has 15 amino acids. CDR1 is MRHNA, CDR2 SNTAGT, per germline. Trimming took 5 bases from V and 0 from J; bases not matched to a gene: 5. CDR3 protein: CASSRDRASTDTQYF. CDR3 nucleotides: TGTGCCAGCAGTCGCGACAGGGCTAGCACAGATACGCAGTATTTT.

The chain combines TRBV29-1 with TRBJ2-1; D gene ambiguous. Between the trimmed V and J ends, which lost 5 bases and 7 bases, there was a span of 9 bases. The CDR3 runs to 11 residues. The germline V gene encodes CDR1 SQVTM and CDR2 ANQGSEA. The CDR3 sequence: CSVYAINEQFF. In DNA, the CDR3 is TGCAGCGTTTATGCAATTAATGAGCAGTTCTTC.

CDR3 sequence (DNA): TGTGCCAGCAGTGAACGAAGGGGGAATGAGCAGTTCTTC. Translating gives CASSERRGNEQFF. The chain employs TRBV2 and TRBJ2-1, with D perhaps matching TRBD1 (6 bases). The V gene's germline CDR1 is SNHLY and CDR2 FYNNEI. The germline V and J ends were trimmed by 2 bases and 7 bases, with 9 bases remaining between them. The CDR3 runs 13 residues.

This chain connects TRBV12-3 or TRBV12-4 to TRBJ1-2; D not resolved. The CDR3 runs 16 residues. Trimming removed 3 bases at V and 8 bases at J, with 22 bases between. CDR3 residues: CASSLRPTGGSGGYTF. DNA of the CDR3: TGTGCCAGCAGTTTGAGACCGACTGGAGGGTCGGGCGGCTACACCTTC.

The CDR3 nucleotides read TGTGCCAGCAGCTTATTGAGTTGGGGACAGGGGCCCGACAATGAGCAGTTCTTC. This gives the protein CASSLLSWGQGPDNEQFF. The V gene is TRBV7-8, the J gene TRBJ2-1, with 10 bases aligning to TRBD1. This CDR3 region has 18 residues. The germline V gene encodes CDR1 SGHVS and CDR2 FQNEAQ. Unmatched junction bases numbered 12, after V lost 2 bases and J lost 5 bases.

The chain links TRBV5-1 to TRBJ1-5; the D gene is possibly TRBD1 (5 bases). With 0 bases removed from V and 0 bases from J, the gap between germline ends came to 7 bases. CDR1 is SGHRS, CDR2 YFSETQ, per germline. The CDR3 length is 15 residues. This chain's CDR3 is CASSLVGASNQPQHF. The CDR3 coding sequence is TGCGCCAGCAGCTTGGTCGGGGCTAGCAATCAGCCCCAGCATTTT. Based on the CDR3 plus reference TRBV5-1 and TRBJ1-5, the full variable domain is KAGVTQTPRYLIKTRGQQVTLSCSPISGHRSVSWYQQTPGQGLQFLFEYFSETQRNKGNFPGRFSGRQFSNSRSEMNVSTLELGDSALYLCASSLVGASNQPQHFGDGTRLSIL.

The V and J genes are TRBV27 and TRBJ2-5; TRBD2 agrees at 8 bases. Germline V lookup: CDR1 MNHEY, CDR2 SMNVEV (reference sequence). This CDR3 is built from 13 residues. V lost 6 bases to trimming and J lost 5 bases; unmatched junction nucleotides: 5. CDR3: CASSNSGTETQYF. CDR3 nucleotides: TGTGCCAGCAGCAATAGCGGGACGGAGACCCAGTACTTC.

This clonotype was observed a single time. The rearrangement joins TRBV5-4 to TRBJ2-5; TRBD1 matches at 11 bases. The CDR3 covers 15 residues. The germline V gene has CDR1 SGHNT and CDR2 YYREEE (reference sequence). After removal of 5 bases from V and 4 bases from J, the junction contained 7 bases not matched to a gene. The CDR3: CASRPGQGEIETQYF. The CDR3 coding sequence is TGTGCCAGCAGGCCGGGACAGGGGGAAATAGAGACCCAGTACTTC.

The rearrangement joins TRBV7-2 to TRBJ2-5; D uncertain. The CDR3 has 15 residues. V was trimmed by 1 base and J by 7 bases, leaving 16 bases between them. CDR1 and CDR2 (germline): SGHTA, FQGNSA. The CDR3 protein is CASSLDSRLRPTQYF. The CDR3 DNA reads TGTGCCAGCAGCTTAGATTCTCGGCTACGGCCGACCCAGTACTTC.

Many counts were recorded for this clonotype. The CDR3 loop is CASSLSYEQYF. CDR3 bases: TGTGCCAGCAGCTTATCCTACGAGCAGTACTTC. The rearrangement links TRBV7-8 to TRBJ2-7; no clear D. Germline assignment: CDR1 SGHVS and CDR2 FQNEAQ. Trimming took 2 bases from V and 1 from J, leaving 0 bases between them. The CDR3 sequence is 11 residues long.

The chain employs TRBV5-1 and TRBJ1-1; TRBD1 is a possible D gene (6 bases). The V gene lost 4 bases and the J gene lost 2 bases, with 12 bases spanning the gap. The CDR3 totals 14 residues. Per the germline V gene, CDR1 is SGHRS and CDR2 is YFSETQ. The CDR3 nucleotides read TGCGCCAGCAGCCTGGACAGCGCAAACACTGAAGCTTTCTTT. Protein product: CASSLDSANTEAFF.

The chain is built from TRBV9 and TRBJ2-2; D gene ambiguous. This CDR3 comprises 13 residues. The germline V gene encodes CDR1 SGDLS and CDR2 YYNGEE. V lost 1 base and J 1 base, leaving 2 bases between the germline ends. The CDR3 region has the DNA TGTGCCAGCAGCGTACAGAACACCGGGGAGCTGTTTTTT. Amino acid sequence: CASSVQNTGELFF.

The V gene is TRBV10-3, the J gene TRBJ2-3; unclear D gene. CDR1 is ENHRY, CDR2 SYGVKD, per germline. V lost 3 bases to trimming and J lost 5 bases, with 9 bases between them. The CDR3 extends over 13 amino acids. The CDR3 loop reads CAISDMAGDTQYF. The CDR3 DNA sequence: TGTGCCATCAGTGACATGGCAGGAGATACGCAGTATTTT.

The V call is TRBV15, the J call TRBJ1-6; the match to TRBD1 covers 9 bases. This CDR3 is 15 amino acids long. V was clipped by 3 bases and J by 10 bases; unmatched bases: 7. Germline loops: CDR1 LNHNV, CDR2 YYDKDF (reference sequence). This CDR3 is CATSRDRGSFSPLHF. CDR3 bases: TGTGCCACCAGCAGGGACAGGGGAAGTTTCTCACCCCTCCACTTT.

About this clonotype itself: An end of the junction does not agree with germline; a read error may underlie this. CDR3 protein: CASSMNPGTESTDTQYF. The CDR3 region has the DNA TGTGCTAGCAGCATGAACCCCGGGACAGAAAGCACAGATACGCAGTATTTT. The rearrangement uses TRBV7-7 and TRBJ2-3, with 7 bases fitting TRBD1. The CDR3 loop spans 17 amino acids. The germline V gene has CDR1 SSHAT and CDR2 FNYEAQ (reference sequence). The full variable domain, its missing parts supplied by reference TRBV7-7 and TRBJ2-3, is GAGVSQSPRYKVTKRGQDVTLRCDPISSHATLYWYQQALGQGPEFLTYFNYEAQPDKSGLPSDRFSAERPEGSISTLTIQRTEQRDSAMYRCASSMNPGTESTDTQYFGPGTRLTVL.

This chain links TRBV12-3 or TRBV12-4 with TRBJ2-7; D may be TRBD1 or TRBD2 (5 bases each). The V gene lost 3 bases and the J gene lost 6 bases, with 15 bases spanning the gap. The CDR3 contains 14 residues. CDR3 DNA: TGTGCCAGCAGTTTGGAGGCGCCGGGGCGCGAGCAGTACTTC. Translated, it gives CASSLEAPGREQYF.

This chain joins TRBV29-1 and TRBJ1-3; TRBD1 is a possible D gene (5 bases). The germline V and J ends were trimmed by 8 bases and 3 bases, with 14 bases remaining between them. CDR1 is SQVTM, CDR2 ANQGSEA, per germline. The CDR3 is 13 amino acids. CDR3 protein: CSHTGTDGNTIYF. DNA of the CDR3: TGCAGCCACACCGGGACGGATGGAAACACCATATATTTT.

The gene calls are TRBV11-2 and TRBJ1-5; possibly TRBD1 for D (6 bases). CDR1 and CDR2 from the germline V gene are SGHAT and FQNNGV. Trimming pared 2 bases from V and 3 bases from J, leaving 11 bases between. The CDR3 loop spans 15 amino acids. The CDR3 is CASSLQGHDNQPQHF. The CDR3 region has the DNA TGTGCCAGCAGCTTACAGGGGCACGACAATCAGCCCCAGCATTTT.

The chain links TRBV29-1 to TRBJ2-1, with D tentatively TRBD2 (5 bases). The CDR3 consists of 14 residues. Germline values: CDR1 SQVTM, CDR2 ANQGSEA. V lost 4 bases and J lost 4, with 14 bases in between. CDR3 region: CSVVGVGLYNEQFF. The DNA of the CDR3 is TGCAGCGTTGTGGGAGTGGGCCTTTACAATGAGCAGTTCTTC.